This TCR beta chain appears in the sequencing data of a study of T cells after posttransplantation cyclophosphamide. Losses at the gene ends were 5 bases for V and 4 bases for J; bases not matched to a gene: 8. CDR3 length: 15 amino acids. The germline CDR1 and CDR2 sequences are LNHNV and YYDKDF (reference sequence). The repertoire was sequenced with immunoSEQ multiplex PCR; TCRdb's copy has only in-frame clones and lacks some. Observed in the sample are about 24,000 clones, none of them singletons. This clone was detected many times. Sequencing was done on a sample of PBMCs. The TCR comes from an older woman in good health, CMV-negative, and a related stem cell transplant donor. The chain uses TRBV15 and TRBJ1-2; 9 positions match TRBD1. CDR3 protein: CATSGPGQGSYGYTF. CDR3 nucleotides: TGTGCCACCAGCGGGCCGGGACAGGGAAGCTATGGCTACACCTTC.